The subject of this entry is one TCR beta chain. Its antigen is as yet unknown. One end of the junction is discordant with germline, which a read error may explain. Preparation of the TCRbeta library was carried out with unique molecular identifiers. TCRdb re-analysed the PCR reads in MiXCR, keeping a single row per CDR3 protein. The sample lists fewer than 350,000 distinct CDR3 sequences; 11% were seen once. The source of the sample is a study of T-cell reconstitution after alpha-beta-depleted transplantation in children. The study, taken as a whole, reports: At around two months after transplant, the alpha-beta T cells were reportedly derived from several hundred expanded clones that came from non-depleted graft cells. Fresh T-cell production supplied most of the T-cell counts and diversity seen one year after transplant.

Germline V gene data show CDR1 as SGHTA and CDR2 as FQGNSA. CDR3 length: 14 residues. The sequencing used peripheral blood, collected 180 days after TCRalphabeta/CD19-depleted stem cell transplant. This sequence originates from a male patient aged 2 to 9 who had a stem cell transplant for chronic granulomatous disease, so the T cells may come from the graft donor. This chain connects TRBV7-2 to TRBJ2-1, with a possible D match to TRBD2 (6 bases). The CDR3 protein is CASSLTGRNNEQIF. The CDR3 DNA reads as TGTGCCAGCAGCTTAACGGGGAGGAACAATGAGCAGATCTTC.